This entry describes one T cell receptor (beta chain). Its antigen is currently not known. No base quality information exists; no much larger clone differs at one position. The immunoSEQ kit was used, according to the manufacturer's recommendations, to generate TCR beta libraries from genomic DNA. For library preparation, a first multiplex PCR was performed with proprietary primers, followed by a second PCR in which unique barcodes were added, and bead cleanups were performed after each round. Each sample batch included a kit-provided positive control reaction and a negative control reaction. The final libraries were assessed on an Agilent 4200 TapeStation D1000 ScreenTape, pooled by volume, and quantified by qPCR. Sequencing was performed on an Illumina NextSeq500 with a MidOutput 150-cycle cartridge, and 156 Read1 and 15 Index1 cycles were run with kit custom primers. The pooled library was loaded at 1.0 pM, and roughly 20% PhiX control was spiked in. On the study's bioinformatics: Vendor-processed data were analyzed in R, and a clonotype was defined as all T cells sharing the same CDR3 nucleotide sequence. In the clone abundance analyses, frequencies in each sample were normalized to that sample's 10,000 most abundant clones. Public T cell clones, which averaged fewer than five per sample, were excluded before analysis. An abundance difference of at least 32-fold between compartments was the criterion for calling clonotypes tumor-enriched or baseline blood-enriched. A beta-binomial differential abundance model was used to identify clonotypes that expanded or contracted between blood time points. Tumor-blood repertoire similarity was measured with the Baroni-Urbani and Buser coefficient, and groups were compared using two-tailed Wilcoxon tests in R. This immuneACCESS table, as held by TCRdb, lists in-frame sequences with V and J called but not all clones. Of the missing ones, under half trace to an unresolved V gene in checked studies; the others have no known cause. That table supplies the V and J calls and clone size; D and trimming were determined from the DNA. The sample includes roughly 64,000 clones, with roughly 80% observed a single time. Jointly, the top ten make up approximately 7% of the sample.

This entry is derived from a study of radiation and T cells in renal cell carcinoma (dated by TCRdb to about 2020). With regard to the full study: TCR beta sequencing covered over 50 samples in total, comprising approximately 26 tumors and about 27 peripheral blood samples. The final blood draw was performed at 4 weeks after radiation, at the same time as nephrectomy. A total of 3.5 million to 4.5 million unique CDR3 nucleotide sequences, encoding roughly 2.7 million unique CDR3 amino acid sequences, were found across all 50 or so samples. Here is what the overall study found, with its caveats: Changes in the blood repertoire were not tracked past 4 weeks after treatment. Because pretreatment tumor biopsies were not available, the baseline intratumoral presence of clonotypes could not be determined. Because the trial had a single-armed design, the trial could not examine how radiation dose or scheduling affected the TCR repertoire. Top tumor clonotypes rose in blood from baseline to 2 weeks post-radiation, then contracted by 4 weeks, suggesting transient expansion of tumor-resident clones.

The germline ends are 17 bases apart after V is trimmed by 5 bases and J by 6 bases. From its cysteine to its phenylalanine, the CDR3 spans 15 amino acids. Of all the DNA, just the CDR3 is kept, 45 bases in frame from base 1. CDR1 and CDR2, looked up from the germline V gene (reference sequence), are SEHNR and FQNEAQ. The time point label of this sample denotes: blood 4 weeks post-SBRT, at nephrectomy. The treatment or condition label for this specimen denotes: 15 Gy SBRT to primary tumor, nephrectomy 4 weeks later. Samples came from a clinical trial, in which primary renal cell carcinomas received 15 Gy stereotactic body radiation therapy followed by nephrectomy 4 weeks later. To follow tumor-enriched clonotypes, serial peripheral blood was collected from radiation-treated patients at baseline and at 2 weeks and 4 weeks after SBRT. Every patient had renal cell carcinoma of clear cell pathology. Genomic DNA for TCR sequencing was prepared using the QIAamp DNA Blood Mini Kit (Qiagen). The analyses included only samples that passed all quality control checks.

This chain is built from TRBV7-9 and TRBJ1-3; a confident D gene designation cannot be given. This specimen was blood, taken from a patient whose treatment included radiotherapy and nephrectomy. This receptor was obtained from a man aged 60-69 years with renal cell carcinoma. The bases read TGTGCCAGCAGCCCCAAGACGCGTCTCTCAAACACCATATATTTT. Translation gives CASSPKTRLSNTIYF.